Below, 26 T cell receptor beta chains from the same sample are listed, as sequenced in a study of T cells in Graves' hyperthyroidism and ophthalmopathy. Amplification of TCR beta CDR3 regions was performed using RNA transcripts as template. A set of HTBI primers served as the primers for a first-round RT-PCR of the TCR CDR3. MiXCR was run by TCRdb on the multiplex PCR reads, yielding one entry per CDR3 protein. The top ten clones hold around 34% of a sample with 340,000 or so distinct CDR3 sequences, roughly 15% of them seen once. Input material: blood. The receptors here all came from a man aged 30 to 45 with Graves' hyperthyroidism.

This clonotype has at least ten counts. The chain links TRBV2 to TRBJ2-2; D is unclear. The V gene lost 5 bases and the J gene lost 2 bases, with 6 bases spanning the gap. The CDR3 sequence is 13 residues long. In germline, CDR1 is SNHLY, CDR2 FYNNEI. The CDR3 spells CASSIINTGELFF. In nucleotides, the CDR3 is TGTGCCAGCAGTATTATAAACACCGGGGAGCTGTTTTTT.

The chain has TRBV29-1 and TRBJ2-2, with D tentatively TRBD2 (5 bases). CDR3 size: 13 residues. Trimming left V 3 bases short and J 8 bases short, with 13 bases between. The V gene's germline CDR1 is SQVTM and CDR2 ANQGSEA. The CDR3 loop reads CSVDRGSAGELFF. The CDR3, as DNA: TGCAGCGTTGATCGTGGGAGTGCTGGGGAGCTGTTTTTT.

Many counts were recorded for this clonotype. J is TRBJ2-1 and V is TRBV30; 7 nucleotides match TRBD1. CDR1 and CDR2 (germline): GTSNPN, SVGIG (reference sequence). J lost 4 bases, V lost 5 bases, and 5 bases had no gene match. CDR3 length: 13 amino acids. The CDR3 DNA sequence: TGTGCCTGGCGAGGGACAGCGTACAATGAGCAGTTCTTC. Protein sequence: CAWRGTAYNEQFF. The full variable domain, completed using reference TRBV30 and TRBJ2-1, is SQTIHQWPATLVQPVGSPLSLECTVEGTSNPNLYWYRQAAGRGLQLLFYSVGIGQISSEVPQNLSASRPQDRQFILSSKKLLLSDSGFYLCAWRGTAYNEQFFGPGTRLTVL.

In its sample, this clonotype was seen many times. The J gene is TRBJ2-5, the V gene TRBV3-1, with D hard to call. Germline values: CDR1 LGHDT, CDR2 YNNKEL (reference sequence). V was pared by 2 bases and J by 8 bases, with 15 bases between. The CDR3 has 14 residues. The CDR3 here is CASSQSAGRGTQYF. As DNA, the CDR3 is TGTGCCAGCAGCCAATCGGCCGGTAGAGGTACCCAGTACTTC.

This clonotype was detected many times. The V call is TRBV3-1, the J call TRBJ2-7; the match to TRBD1 covers 10 bases. This CDR3 comprises 15 residues. Trimming removed 4 bases from V and 6 bases from J; junction bases left unmatched: 9. Germline V lookup: CDR1 LGHDT, CDR2 YNNKEL (reference sequence). The CDR3 spells CASSPWRTGGSEQYF. CDR3 DNA sequence: TGTGCCAGCAGCCCCTGGAGGACAGGGGGTTCCGAGCAGTACTTC.

The chain joins TRBV2 to TRBJ2-7; no definite D call. This CDR3 has 11 amino acids. Deletions cut 5 bases from V and 7 bases from J, with 9 bases between. CDR1 is SNHLY, CDR2 FYNNEI, per germline. The CDR3 nucleotides are TGTGCCAGCAGTCGGCGATGGGAGCAGTACTTC. The encoded protein is CASSRRWEQYF.

This clonotype was counted ten times or more. The rearrangement links TRBV3-1 to TRBJ1-1; D is unresolved. The CDR3 extends over 12 amino acids. Germline CDR1 reads LGHDT; CDR2 reads YNNKEL (reference sequence). Trimming left V 1 base short and J 12 bases short, with 12 bases between. CDR3 in amino acids: CASSQGSLGTFF. In nucleotides, the CDR3 is TGTGCCAGCAGCCAAGGATCTCTTGGGACTTTCTTT.

V is TRBV20-1 and J is TRBJ1-2; D is unresolved. The germline gives CDR1 DFQATT, CDR2 SNEGSKA (reference sequence). V dropped 1 base and J dropped 3 bases, with 12 bases sitting between them. The CDR3 extends over 14 amino acids. CDR3 sequence: CSARGGDNYYGYTF. For the CDR3, the DNA is TGCAGTGCTAGAGGCGGAGATAACTACTATGGCTACACCTTC.

This clonotype was observed at least ten times. The rearrangement joins TRBV6-6 to TRBJ1-1; tentatively, D is TRBD1 (5 bases). The CDR3 has 15 amino acids. Germline V gene lookup returns CDR1 MNHNY and CDR2 SVGAGI (reference sequence). V dropped 2 bases and J dropped 5 bases, with 15 bases sitting between them. The CDR3 protein is CASSYPGGGRTEAFF. The CDR3 DNA sequence: TGTGCCAGCAGTTACCCTGGGGGGGGGAGGACTGAAGCTTTCTTT.

This clonotype was found many times. The rearrangement uses TRBV20-1 and TRBJ2-3, with D perhaps assigned TRBD1 or TRBD2 (6 bases each). The CDR3 length is 15 residues. The V gene's germline CDR1 is DFQATT and CDR2 SNEGSKA (reference sequence). V was trimmed by 3 bases and J by 2 bases, leaving 15 bases between them. The CDR3, as DNA: TGCAGTGCTAGGGGACAAGCGGGCAACACAGATACGCAGTATTTT. Its protein product is CSARGQAGNTDTQYF.

In its sample, this clonotype was seen a few times. The CDR3 bases are TGTGCCAGCAGTCCGGGCCGGTTCTACGAGCAGTACTTC. Its protein is CASSPGRFYEQYF. This chain uses TRBV27 with TRBJ2-7, with D unclear. V was pared by 5 bases and J by 3 bases, with 11 bases between. The CDR3 is 13 amino acids. Germline CDR1 MNHEY, CDR2 SMNVEV (reference sequence).

This clonotype showed up just a few times. The V call is TRBV19, the J call TRBJ2-7; D gene unclear. The germline CDR1 and CDR2 sequences are LNHDA and SQIVND (reference sequence). The V gene lost 7 bases and the J gene lost 0 bases, with 10 bases spanning the gap. The CDR3 spans 13 residues. DNA of the CDR3: TGTGCCAGTAAGAAGGAGAGCTCCTACGAGCAGTACTTC. It codes for CASKKESSYEQYF.

In its sample, this clonotype was seen a few times. The chain has TRBV11-1 and TRBJ2-3; a weak D match, TRBD2 (6 bases). V lost 2 bases, J lost 2 bases, and 11 bases lay in between. Germline CDR1 reads SGHAT; CDR2 reads FQDESV (reference sequence). This CDR3 contains 15 residues. This CDR3 is CASSLIGTVTDTQYF. Here the CDR3 DNA reads TGTGCCAGCAGCTTAATAGGGACTGTCACAGATACGCAGTATTTT.

This clonotype was counted at least ten times. The V call is TRBV11-2, the J call TRBJ2-7; 9 nucleotides match TRBD2. This CDR3 has 14 residues. V trimming: 2 bases; J trimming: 4 bases; junction bases outside the gene matches: 3. The germline V gene has CDR1 SGHAT and CDR2 FQNNGV. CDR3 DNA sequence: TGTGCCAGCAGCTTATCGAGCGGGAGGTACGAGCAGTACTTC. Translated, it gives CASSLSSGRYEQYF.

The gene calls are TRBV9 and TRBJ1-1; TRBD1 is a possible D gene (5 bases). Germline lookup yields CDR1 SGDLS and CDR2 YYNGEE. This CDR3 contains 14 residues. The germline V and J ends were trimmed by 2 bases and 4 bases, with 12 bases remaining between them. The CDR3 reads CASSVGGSRTEAFF. CDR3 DNA: TGTGCCAGCAGCGTCGGGGGGTCGCGCACTGAAGCTTTCTTT.

The V call is TRBV19, the J call TRBJ2-3, with TRBD2 identical over 7 bases. The junction had 2 bases not matched to a gene; V was cut back by 3 bases and J by 2 bases. This CDR3 is 14 amino acids long. The germline V gene encodes CDR1 LNHDA and CDR2 SQIVND (reference sequence). The CDR3: CASSIRGDTDTQYF. The CDR3 bases are TGTGCCAGTAGTATCCGGGGGGACACAGATACGCAGTATTTT.

The CDR3 reads CSLEVNPDTQYF. CDR3 DNA: TGCAGTTTAGAGGTCAACCCAGATACGCAGTATTTT. This chain joins TRBV20-1 and TRBJ2-3; D is ambiguous. CDR3 length: 12 residues. CDR1 and CDR2 (germline): DFQATT, SNEGSKA (reference sequence). Trimming pared 8 bases from V and 4 bases from J, leaving 13 bases between.

This clonotype has at least ten counts. The chain recombines TRBV12-3 or TRBV12-4 with TRBJ1-1, with D perhaps matching TRBD1 (5 bases). This CDR3 contains 15 residues. V gave up 6 bases and J gave up 4 bases, with 18 bases separating them. In DNA, the CDR3 is TGTGCCAGCAGCCGCAGGGAGGGTTTCCGCACTGAAGCTTTCTTT. The encoded protein is CASSRREGFRTEAFF.

Only a few counts were recorded for this clonotype. The chain links TRBV5-1 to TRBJ2-7, with 8 bases fitting TRBD2. CDR1 is SGHRS, CDR2 YFSETQ, per germline. J gave up 9 bases and V 5 bases, and 13 bases lay outside the gene matches. This CDR3 has 14 amino acids. The CDR3 loop reads CASRDELVAGRQYF. The CDR3 DNA sequence: TGCGCCAGCAGGGATGAGTTGGTAGCGGGGAGGCAGTACTTC.

The rearrangement uses TRBV12-3 or TRBV12-4 and TRBJ1-1; D unresolved. V was clipped by 3 bases and J by 3 bases, with 11 bases between them. This CDR3 has 14 residues. In DNA form, the CDR3 reads TGTGCCAGCAGTTTTGAAAGTTGGGACACTGAAGCTTTCTTT. It specifies CASSFESWDTEAFF.

The chain employs TRBV6-2 or TRBV6-3 and TRBJ2-1; 14 bases are a match to TRBD2. Unmatched junction bases numbered 9, after V lost 6 bases and J lost 8 bases. The germline CDR1 and CDR2 sequences are MNHEY and SVGEGT. CDR3 length equals 16 residues. CDR3 nucleotide sequence: TGTGCCAGCAGGCGCCGACTAGCGGGAGGGGTCGATGAGCAGTTCTTC. Protein product: CASRRRLAGGVDEQFF.

This clonotype was detected once. At one of its ends the junction is not consistent with the germline gene, which may arise from a read error. This chain joins TRBV4-1 and TRBJ1-5; possibly TRBD1 for D (6 bases). This CDR3 contains 14 residues. The V gene's germline CDR1 is MGHRA and CDR2 YSYEKL. The CDR3 DNA sequence: TGTGCCAGCGGAATACAGGGAATAGGTCAGCCCCAGCATTTT. It yields the protein CASGIQGIGQPQHF.

This clonotype was recorded many times. V usage is TRBV24-1 and J usage is TRBJ2-1; TRBD1 matches 9 bases. Looked up from germline, CDR1 is KGHDR and CDR2 is SFDVKD. The CDR3 sequence is 15 residues long. The J segment lost 4 bases and the V segment lost 4 bases, leaving 4 bases of the junction unmatched. The CDR3: CATSDPQGAYNEQFF. The DNA for the CDR3 is TGTGCCACCAGTGACCCACAGGGGGCTTACAATGAGCAGTTCTTC.

This clonotype appeared many times. The rearrangement joins TRBV28 to TRBJ2-7, with D uncertain. This CDR3 has 12 amino acids. In germline, CDR1 is MDHEN, CDR2 SYDVKM. V was clipped by 3 bases and J by 3 bases, with 6 bases between them. The CDR3: CASSLSLYEQYF. CDR3 bases: TGTGCCAGCAGTTTGTCTCTCTACGAGCAGTACTTC.

This clonotype was counted at least ten times. The gene calls are TRBV30 and TRBJ2-7; the D gene is possibly TRBD2 (5 bases). V shed 0 bases and J shed 2 bases, with 11 bases lying between them. Looked up from germline, CDR1 is GTSNPN and CDR2 is SVGIG (reference sequence). The CDR3 loop spans 14 amino acids. The CDR3 protein is CAWSVGSLTYEQYF. The CDR3 nucleotides are TGTGCCTGGAGTGTAGGGAGCCTCACCTACGAGCAGTACTTC.

This clonotype has a handful of counts. The chain employs TRBV4-1 and TRBJ2-7, with D perhaps TRBD2 (6 bases). V dropped 1 base and J dropped 1 base, with 14 bases sitting between them. This CDR3 has 16 residues. Germline CDR1 and CDR2: MGHRA and YSYEKL. As DNA, the CDR3 is TGCGCCAGCAGCCAAGGGCGCGGGGACGGTTCCTACGAGCAGTACTTC. This translates into CASSQGRGDGSYEQYF.